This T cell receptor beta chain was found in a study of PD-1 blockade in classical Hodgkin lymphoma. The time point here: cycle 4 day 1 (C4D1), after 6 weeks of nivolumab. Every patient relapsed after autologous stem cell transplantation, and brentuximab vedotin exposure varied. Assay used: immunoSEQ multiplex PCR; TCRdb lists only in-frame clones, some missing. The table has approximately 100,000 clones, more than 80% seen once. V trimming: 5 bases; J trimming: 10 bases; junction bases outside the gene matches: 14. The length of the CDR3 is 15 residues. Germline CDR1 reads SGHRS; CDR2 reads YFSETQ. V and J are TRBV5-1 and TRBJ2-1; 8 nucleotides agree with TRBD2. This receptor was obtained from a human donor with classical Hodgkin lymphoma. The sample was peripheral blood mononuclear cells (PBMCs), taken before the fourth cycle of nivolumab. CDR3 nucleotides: TGCGCCAGCAGTATAAGCGGGGGCTCAATACGGGAGCAGTTCTTC. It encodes CASSISGGSIREQFF.